This TCR beta chain was recovered during a study of blood T cell repertoires in COVID-19. Looking at the study overall: Donors in the United States, Italy and Spain gave samples during acute or convalescent COVID-19. T cells, B-cell-depleted T cells, or PBMCs supplied cDNA or gDNA.

In the study's own analysis: Reference gene primer amplification gave estimated nucleated cell counts. Using immunoSEQ multiplex PCR, the repertoire was profiled, and TCRdb retains in-frame clones only, with some absent. The V and J calls and the clone size are those of that table, but D and trimming were determined from the DNA. The sample has 20,000 to 25,000 clones, around 90% seen once. The length of the CDR3 is 15 residues. Germline V gives CDR1 MNHEY, CDR2 SVGAGI. V dropped 2 bases and J dropped 10; count of bases not matched to a gene: 10. This receptor was obtained from a human donor with active COVID-19. The donor label of this sample is uncertain. Sequencing was done on a sample of peripheral blood. The V gene is TRBV6-5, the J gene TRBJ2-1, with TRBD2 matching over 8 bases. The chain's CDR3 is CASSYVSGGVGEQFF. For the CDR3, the DNA is TGTGCCAGCAGTTACGTCAGCGGGGGCGTGGGGGAGCAGTTCTTC.